This T cell receptor (beta chain) is drawn from a study of T cell responses to AZD1222 COVID-19 vaccine. The protocol was immunoSEQ multiplex PCR, while the TCRdb copy is restricted to in-frame clones and leaves out a portion. Among 75,000 to 85,000 clones listed, 60% to 85% were seen once. About this clone: Its cognate antigen is unknown.

Study results and limitations: Nearly half of spike-specific TCRs reportedly target unmutated variant regions.

This CDR3 region has 20 residues. The germline V gene has CDR1 LGHNA and CDR2 YSLEER. Trimming cost V 0 bases and J 1 base, with 21 bases left between them. The clonotype comes from an adult who received the MenACWY meningococcal vaccine as a control. V usage is TRBV4-3 and J usage is TRBJ2-2; D is uncertain. The sample was peripheral blood, taken 28 days after the second dose of the MenACWY control vaccine. The CDR3 sequence is CASSQDRLILKGLNTGELFF. For the CDR3, the DNA is TGCGCCAGCAGCCAAGATCGTCTAATCCTCAAAGGCTTGAACACCGGGGAGCTGTTTTTT.